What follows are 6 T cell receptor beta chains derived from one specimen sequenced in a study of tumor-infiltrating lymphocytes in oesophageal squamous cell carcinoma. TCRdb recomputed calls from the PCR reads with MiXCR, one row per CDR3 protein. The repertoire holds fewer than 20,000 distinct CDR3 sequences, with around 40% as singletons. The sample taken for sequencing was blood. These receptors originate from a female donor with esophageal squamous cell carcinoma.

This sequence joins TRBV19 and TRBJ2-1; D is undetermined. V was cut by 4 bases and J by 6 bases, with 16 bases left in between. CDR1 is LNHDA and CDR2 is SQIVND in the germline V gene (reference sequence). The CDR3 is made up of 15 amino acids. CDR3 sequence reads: CASSTRPVGINEQFF. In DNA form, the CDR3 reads TGTGCCAGTAGTACCCGACCTGTGGGGATCAATGAGCAGTTCTTC.

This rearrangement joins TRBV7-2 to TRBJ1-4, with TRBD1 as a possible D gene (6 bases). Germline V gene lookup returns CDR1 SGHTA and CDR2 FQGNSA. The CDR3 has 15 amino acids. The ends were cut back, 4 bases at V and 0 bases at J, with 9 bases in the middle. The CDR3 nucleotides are TGTGCCAGCAGCTCGGACAGCGCAACTAATGAAAAACTGTTTTTT. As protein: CASSSDSATNEKLFF. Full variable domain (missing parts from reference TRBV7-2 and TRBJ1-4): GAGVSQSPSNKVTEKGKDVELRCDPISGHTALYWYRQSLGQGLEFLIYFQGNSAPDKSGLPSDRFSAERTGGSVSTLTIQRTQQEDSAVYLCASSSDSATNEKLFFGSGTQLSVL.

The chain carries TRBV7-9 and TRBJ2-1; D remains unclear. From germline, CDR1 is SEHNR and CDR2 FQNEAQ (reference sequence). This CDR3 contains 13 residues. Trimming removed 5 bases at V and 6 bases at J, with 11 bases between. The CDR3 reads CASSPRRGNEQFF. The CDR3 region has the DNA TGTGCCAGCAGCCCCAGGCGTGGCAATGAGCAGTTCTTC.

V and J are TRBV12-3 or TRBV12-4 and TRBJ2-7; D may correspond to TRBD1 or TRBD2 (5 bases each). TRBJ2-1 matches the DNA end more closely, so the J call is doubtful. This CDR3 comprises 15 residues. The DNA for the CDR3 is TGTGCCAGCAGTGCCACTAGTGGGGGACACAATGAGCAGTTCTTC. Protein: CASSATSGGHNEQFF.

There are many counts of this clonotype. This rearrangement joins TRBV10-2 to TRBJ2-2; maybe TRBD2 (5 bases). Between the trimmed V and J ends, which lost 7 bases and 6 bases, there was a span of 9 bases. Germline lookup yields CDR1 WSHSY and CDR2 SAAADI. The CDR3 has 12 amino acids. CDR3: CASTLAPGELFF. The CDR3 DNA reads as TGCGCCAGCACCCTAGCACCCGGGGAGCTGTTTTTT.

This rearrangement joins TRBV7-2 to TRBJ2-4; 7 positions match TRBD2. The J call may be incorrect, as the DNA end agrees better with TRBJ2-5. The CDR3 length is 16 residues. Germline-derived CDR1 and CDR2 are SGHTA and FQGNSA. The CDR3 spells CASSPGTTGGLETQYF. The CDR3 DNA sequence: TGTGCCAGCAGCCCTGGGACTACAGGAGGATTGGAGACCCAGTACTTC.